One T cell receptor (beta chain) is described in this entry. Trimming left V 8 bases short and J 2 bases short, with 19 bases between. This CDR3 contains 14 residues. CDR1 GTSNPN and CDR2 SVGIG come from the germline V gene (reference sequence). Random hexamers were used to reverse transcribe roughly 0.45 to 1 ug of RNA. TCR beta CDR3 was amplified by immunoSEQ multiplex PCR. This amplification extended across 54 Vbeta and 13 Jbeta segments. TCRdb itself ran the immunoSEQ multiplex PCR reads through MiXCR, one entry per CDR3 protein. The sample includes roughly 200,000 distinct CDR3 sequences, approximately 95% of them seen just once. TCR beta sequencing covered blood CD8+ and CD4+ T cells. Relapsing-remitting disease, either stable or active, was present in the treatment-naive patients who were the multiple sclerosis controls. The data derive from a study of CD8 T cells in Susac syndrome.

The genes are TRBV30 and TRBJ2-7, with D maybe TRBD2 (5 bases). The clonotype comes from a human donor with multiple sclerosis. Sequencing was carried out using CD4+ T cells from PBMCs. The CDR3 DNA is TGTGCCGCATACGGGCCGGGGAGCACCTACGAGCAGTACTTC. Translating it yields CAAYGPGSTYEQYF.